This T cell receptor (beta chain) originates from a study of shared clonotypes between healthy human individuals. Study at large: Every donor yielded three CD4 naive, three CD4 memory, two CD8 naive and one CD8 memory plate.

Assay: immunoSEQ multiplex PCR; the TCRdb copy retains only in-frame clones and omits some. The sample has 1,400,000 or so clones; approximately 98.5% are singletons. V lost 5 bases and J lost 2, with 13 bases in between. The V gene's germline CDR1 is SGHTA and CDR2 FQGTGA. The length of the CDR3 is 15 residues. What was sequenced was naive CD4+ T cells sorted from blood. The subset was: CD45RA+ positively selected. This TCR came from a young man in good health. The chain employs TRBV7-3 and TRBJ2-1; the D gene is possibly TRBD2 (6 bases). DNA of the CDR3: TGTGCCAGCAGCCGACGACGGGAGACCTACAATGAGCAGTTCTTC. The encoded protein is CASSRRRETYNEQFF.